This is a list of T cell receptor beta chains from one sample in a study of blood T cell repertoires in COVID-19. Using immunoSEQ multiplex PCR, the repertoire was profiled, and TCRdb retains in-frame clones only, with some absent. This sample carries around 280,000 clones, 87% of them seen once, and the ten largest clones take roughly 6.3%. Sample: PBMCs or T cells enriched from blood (not recorded which). The receptors were sampled from a middle-aged woman who had recovered from COVID-19. CDR3s include the opening cysteine and the closing phenylalanine or tryptophan. The D gene is left open where the match is weak. Clone sizes are given selectively: once, few, many, or a class where the clone is expanded.

TGTGCCAGCAGCCAAGATCGGCGGGAGTTGGAAAACACCGGGGAGCTGTTTTTT	CASSQDRRELENTGELFF	TRBJ2-2	TRBV4-2	NA	TRBD2
TGTGCCACCAGCACCCCCGGGGAGTCTGGGGCCAACGTCCTGACTTTC	CATSTPGESGANVLTF	TRBJ2-6	TRBV15	NA	NA
TGTGCCAGCAGTTATAGCGGGAGCTACTCCTACGAGCAGTACTTC	CASSYSGSYSYEQYF	TRBJ2-7	TRBV28	NA	TRBD2
TGTGCCAGCACTTCCGGGATCAACTATGGCTACACCTTC	CASTSGINYGYTF	TRBJ1-2	TRBV18	NA	NA
TGTGCCAGCAGCACGGGCGGGGGGTTACCTAGCACAGATACGCAGTATTTT	CASSTGGGLPSTDTQYF	TRBJ2-3	TRBV7-9	NA	TRBD2
TGTGCCAGCAGCGGCAACACACAAGAGACCCAGTACTTC	CASSGNTQETQYF	TRBJ2-5	TRBV9	NA	NA
TGTGCCAGCCGCCTCGGGGACACCATATATTTT	CASRLGDTIYF	TRBJ1-3	TRBV11-2	NA	NA
TGTGCCAGCAGCCGACACACAGCCCAAGAGACCCAGTACTTC	CASSRHTAQETQYF	TRBJ2-5	TRBV7-9	NA	NA
TGTGCCAGCAGTCATAGCGGGAGTTCCTACAATGAGCAGTTCTTC	CASSHSGSSYNEQFF	TRBJ2-1	TRBV25-1	many	TRBD2
TGCAGTGTTGGAGGGAACTATGGCTACACCTTC	CSVGGNYGYTF	TRBJ1-2	TRBV20-1	NA	NA
TGTGCCAGCTCACCACTAGGGACAGACAACTCTGGAAACACCATATATTTT	CASSPLGTDNSGNTIYF	TRBJ1-3	TRBV18	NA	TRBD1
TGTGCCAGCAGTGATGGACTAGCGGGAGACTCTTACGAGCAGTACTTC	CASSDGLAGDSYEQYF	TRBJ2-7	TRBV6-1	few	TRBD2
TGTGCCAGCAGTGCGGGGACAGGGGGAACCTTAGAACCCCTCCACTTT	CASSAGTGGTLEPLHF	TRBJ1-6	TRBV28	NA	TRBD1
TGTGCCAGCAGCTTAAGGACTAGTTCCACGCGCGAGCAGTACTTC	CASSLRTSSTREQYF	TRBJ2-7	TRBV11-2	once	TRBD2
TGTGCCAGCGCCACAGGGTCTGGGGCCAACGTCCTGACTTTC	CASATGSGANVLTF	TRBJ2-6	TRBV18	NA	NA
TGCGCCAGCAGCCAAGTCCTAGCGGGAGCTAGCACAGATACGCAGTATTTT	CASSQVLAGASTDTQYF	TRBJ2-3	TRBV4-3	NA	TRBD2
TGTGCCTGGACTCGACTAGCGGGAGGGCAAGAGACCCAGTACTTC	CAWTRLAGGQETQYF	TRBJ2-5	TRBV30	NA	TRBD2
TGTGCCAGCAGCGCACCGGGACAGGCATATGGCTACACCTTC	CASSAPGQAYGYTF	TRBJ1-2	TRBV9	NA	TRBD1
TGTGCCAGCAGGATAGCGGGAGGATCCTACAATGAGCAGTTCTTC	CASRIAGGSYNEQFF	TRBJ2-1	TRBV28	NA	TRBD2
TGTGCCAGCAGCTCCCGGGACAGGGAACTTAGGCACTATGGCTACACCTTC	CASSSRDRELRHYGYTF	TRBJ1-2	TRBV5-6	NA	TRBD1
TGTGCCTGGAGTAACCCCCAAGCGGGAAAGGACACCGGGGAGCTGTTTTTT	CAWSNPQAGKDTGELFF	TRBJ2-2	TRBV30	NA	TRBD2
TGCGCCAGCAGCCCTGGAGGAGGGAACTACAATGAGCAGTTCTTC	CASSPGGGNYNEQFF	TRBJ2-1	TRBV5-1	NA	NA
TGTGCCAGCAGCCCAGAGAGGGCGGGCTCTGGAAACACCATATATTTT	CASSPERAGSGNTIYF	TRBJ1-3	TRBV7-6	once	NA
TGTGCCAGTAGTAAGACAGGGAATCGCAATCAGCCCCAGCATTTT	CASSKTGNRNQPQHF	TRBJ1-5	TRBV19	NA	TRBD1
TGCAGCGCTAAACGGGGCGGGAACGGCGCCCACGAGCAGTACTTC	CSAKRGGNGAHEQYF	TRBJ2-7	TRBV29-1	NA	NA
TGCGCCAGCAGCGCCGGACAAGTCGGGCTGGATACGCAGTATTTT	CASSAGQVGLDTQYF	TRBJ2-3	TRBV5-1	NA	NA
TGTGCCAGCAGCTCATCCTTCGGCGAGCAGTACTTC	CASSSSFGEQYF	TRBJ2-7	TRBV7-8	NA	NA
TGTGCCACCAGCAGAGATTCCCCCCTTACTAGCGGTCCTTACAATGAGCAGTTCTTC	CATSRDSPLTSGPYNEQFF	TRBJ2-1	TRBV15	NA	TRBD2
TGTGCCAGCTCACGGCTAGCGGGAGCAGAGACCCAGTACTTC	CASSRLAGAETQYF	TRBJ2-5	TRBV18	NA	TRBD2
TGTGCGGGACAGGGGGATGTAAATTCACCCCTCCACTTT	CAGQGDVNSPLHF	TRBJ1-6	TRBV30	NA	TRBD1
TGCGCCAGCAGCCGGGAAGAAGGGGGTCCCGGGGAGCTGTTTTTT	CASSREEGGPGELFF	TRBJ2-2	TRBV4-1	NA	NA
TGTGCCTGGAGTCGGCTAGCGGGAGGCGAGCAGTACTTC	CAWSRLAGGEQYF	TRBJ2-7	TRBV30	NA	TRBD2
TGTGCCAGCAGCCAGGGGACAGGGACGGCCAAAAACATTCAGTACTTC	CASSQGTGTAKNIQYF	TRBJ2-4	TRBV14	NA	TRBD1
TGTGCCAGCTCACCACCGGACAGCAGAGGCTACGAGCAGTACTTC	CASSPPDSRGYEQYF	TRBJ2-7	TRBV18	once	NA
TGTGCCAGCAGAGTCCCGGACAGGGGAGCAACTAATGAAAAACTGTTTTTT	CASRVPDRGATNEKLFF	TRBJ1-4	TRBV27	NA	TRBD1
TGTGCCAGCAGATACGACAGGGGCTATAATTCACCCCTCCACTTT	CASRYDRGYNSPLHF	TRBJ1-6	TRBV6-5	NA	TRBD1
TGTGCCAGCAGTTTATCCGGGAGGGCCCCAGATACGCAGTATTTT	CASSLSGRAPDTQYF	TRBJ2-3	TRBV27	NA	TRBD2
TGTGCCAGCACCCTAGACAGGGTACACTCACCCCTCCACTTT	CASTLDRVHSPLHF	TRBJ1-6	TRBV28	NA	TRBD1
TGTGCCAGCAGCTTGGGACTTCCTACCGGGGAGCTGTTTTTT	CASSLGLPTGELFF	TRBJ2-2	TRBV7-2	few	NA
TGTGCCAGCAGCTTAGTTACAGGAGCCTACGAGCAGTACTTC	CASSLVTGAYEQYF	TRBJ2-7	TRBV7-2	NA	NA
TGTGCCAGCACTGTGGGGACTAGCGGCGCCGGGGAGCTGTTTTTT	CASTVGTSGAGELFF	TRBJ2-2	TRBV2	NA	TRBD2
TGTGCCAGCGGCGACAGGGGGCTCGGGACAGATACGCAGTATTTT	CASGDRGLGTDTQYF	TRBJ2-3	TRBV2	NA	TRBD1
TGTGCCAGCAGTTACGATGGGCTAGCGGGGCGCAATGAGCAGTTCTTC	CASSYDGLAGRNEQFF	TRBJ2-1	TRBV6-5	once	TRBD2
TGTGCCAGCTCACCAAATAAGGACAGTCCGAGAGACTACACCTTC	CASSPNKDSPRDYTF	TRBJ1-2	TRBV18	NA	NA
TGTGCCTGGAGTTCCGTTTTCTCGGATGAGCAGTTCTTC	CAWSSVFSDEQFF	TRBJ2-1	TRBV30	NA	NA